A single sample is the source of the 18 T cell receptor beta chains below, sequenced in a study of blood T cell repertoires in COVID-19. The table came from immunoSEQ multiplex PCR; TCRdb's copy has only in-frame clones and leaves some out. The sample carries approximately 150,000 clones, roughly 87% recorded once. The sequenced sample was PBMCs or T cells enriched from blood (not recorded which). The receptors were sampled from a human donor with acute COVID-19. The donor label of this sample is uncertain.

The CDR3 sequence is CASSSKPSGTSGRETQYF. The CDR3 DNA reads TGTGCCAGCAGCTCCAAACCGTCCGGGACTAGCGGGCGAGAGACCCAGTACTTC. The chain has TRBV7-9 and TRBJ2-5; TRBD2 aligns across 12 bases. Germline CDR1 is SEHNR and CDR2 is FQNEAQ (reference sequence). The J segment lost 4 bases and the V segment lost 4 bases, leaving 13 bases of the junction unmatched. The CDR3 runs 18 residues.

The chain has TRBV5-1 and TRBJ2-7, with 7 nucleotides matching TRBD1. Germline values: CDR1 SGHRS, CDR2 YFSETQ. Losses at the gene ends were 3 bases for V and 0 bases for J; bases not matched to a gene: 9. The CDR3 runs to 16 residues. CDR3 amino acids: CASSWGLQGSSYEQYF. The DNA for the CDR3 is TGCGCCAGCAGCTGGGGATTACAGGGGAGCTCCTACGAGCAGTACTTC.

J is TRBJ1-6 and V is TRBV10-3; D remains ambiguous. V lost 1 base to trimming and J lost 7 bases, with 8 bases between them. The CDR3 runs to 14 residues. Per germline, CDR1 ENHRY and CDR2 SYGVKD. This chain's CDR3 is CAISELGGNSPLHF. The CDR3 bases are TGTGCCATCAGTGAGTTGGGAGGGAATTCACCCCTCCACTTT.

V usage is TRBV4-3 and J usage is TRBJ2-1, with D unclear. This CDR3 region has 16 residues. The germline V gene encodes CDR1 LGHNA and CDR2 YSLEER. Deletions cut 4 bases from V and 0 bases from J, with 13 bases between. CDR3 amino acids: CASSPPGASSYNEQFF. Here the CDR3 DNA reads TGCGCCAGCAGCCCCCCGGGTGCGAGCTCCTACAATGAGCAGTTCTTC.

This chain links TRBV3-1 (or the pseudogene TRBV3-2) with TRBJ1-1; unclear D gene. Germline assignment: CDR1 LGHDT and CDR2 YNNKEL (reference sequence). The CDR3 extends over 16 amino acids. V was pared by 1 base and J by 0 bases, with 12 bases between. As DNA, the CDR3 is TGTGCCAGCAGCCAAGGACTCGGGAGGCTGAACACTGAAGCTTTCTTT. Translated: CASSQGLGRLNTEAFF.

The J gene is TRBJ2-7, the V gene TRBV2; tentatively, D is TRBD2 (6 bases). Germline assignment: CDR1 SNHLY and CDR2 FYNNEI. This CDR3 region has 16 residues. V was trimmed by 3 bases and J by 2 bases, leaving 17 bases between them. As DNA, the CDR3 is TGTGCCAGCAGTGATACGCGGGGCGTGCGTGCCTACGAGCAGTACTTC. Encoded protein: CASSDTRGVRAYEQYF.

The chain uses TRBV9 and TRBJ2-5; 9 bases map to TRBD2. This CDR3 is built from 17 residues. V shed 6 bases, J shed 4 bases, and the junction held 16 bases outside the gene matches. The germline V gene encodes CDR1 SGDLS and CDR2 YYNGEE. The DNA of the CDR3 is TGTGCCAGCACCGCCGGGGGAGCGGGGGGCTCGGGAGAGACCCAGTACTTC. Translated: CASTAGGAGGSGETQYF.

The CDR3 spells CASSLGFGRGVSGANVLTF. The CDR3 DNA reads TGTGCCAGCAGCTTGGGGTTCGGCAGGGGAGTCTCTGGGGCCAACGTCCTGACTTTC. This chain links TRBV5-4 with TRBJ2-6; the D gene is possibly TRBD1 (6 bases). The germline V gene has CDR1 SGHNT and CDR2 YYREEE (reference sequence). The CDR3 extends over 19 amino acids. V gave up 0 bases and J gave up 0 bases, with 16 bases separating them.

The chain carries TRBV25-1 and TRBJ1-1; D is uncertain. CDR3 length: 13 residues. From germline, CDR1 is MGHDK and CDR2 SYGVNS. The V end was cut by 2 bases, the J end by 6 bases, with 10 bases between. Here the CDR3 DNA reads TGTGCCAGCAGTGAAGGGTTGGCGGCTGAAGCTTTCTTT. Protein: CASSEGLAAEAFF.

The genes are TRBV15 and TRBJ2-5; tentatively, D is TRBD2 (6 bases). Deletions cut 1 base from V and 1 base from J, with 7 bases between. The CDR3 runs to 14 residues. CDR1 and CDR2 (germline): LNHNV, YYDKDF (reference sequence). In nucleotides, the CDR3 is TGTGCCACCAGCAGAGGCGGGGTCCAAGAGACCCAGTACTTC. Its translation: CATSRGGVQETQYF.

The J gene is TRBJ1-1, the V gene TRBV4-1; TRBD1 agrees at 8 bases. This CDR3 spans 16 amino acids. The trim removed 1 base at V and 6 bases at J, leaving 10 bases unmatched. The V gene's germline CDR1 is MGHRA and CDR2 YSYEKL. CDR3 protein: CASSQVAGGAVAEAFF. The CDR3 DNA reads TGCGCCAGCAGCCAAGTGGCAGGGGGCGCGGTCGCTGAAGCTTTCTTT.

This sequence joins TRBV5-1 and TRBJ2-1, with 12 nucleotides matching TRBD2. Germline CDR1 reads SGHRS; CDR2 reads YFSETQ. The V and J ends lost 3 bases and 5 bases, in that order; junction bases with no gene match: 6. The CDR3 loop spans 16 amino acids. CDR3 region: CASSSRTSGAHNEQFF. CDR3 in DNA: TGCGCCAGCAGCTCTCGGACTAGCGGGGCGCACAATGAGCAGTTCTTC.

A few counts support this clone. This chain joins TRBV3-1 (or the pseudogene TRBV3-2) and TRBJ1-5, with a weak D call TRBD1 (5 bases). The germline V gene has CDR1 LGHDT and CDR2 YNNKEL (reference sequence). The CDR3 length is 18 residues. V was trimmed by 0 bases and J by 4 bases, leaving 19 bases between them. CDR3 sequence (DNA): TGTGCCAGCAGCCAAGATAGGTGGGGCGCGGCCGGAAATCAGCCCCAGCATTTT. Amino acids: CASSQDRWGAAGNQPQHF.

This clone was seen a single time. The chain uses TRBV18 and TRBJ1-5; D remains ambiguous. Germline assignment: CDR1 KGHSH and CDR2 LQKENI. V shed 3 bases and J shed 0 bases, with 18 bases lying between them. This CDR3 is built from 18 residues. CDR3 protein: CASSPSRRSDYSNQPQHF. DNA for the CDR3: TGTGCCAGCTCACCCTCGAGGAGAAGCGATTATAGCAATCAGCCCCAGCATTTT. Full variable domain (missing parts from reference TRBV18 and TRBJ1-5): NAGVMQNPRHLVRRRGQEARLRCSPMKGHSHVYWYRQLPEEGLKFMVYLQKENIIDESGMPKERFSAEFPKEGPSILRIQQVVRGDSAAYFCASSPSRRSDYSNQPQHFGDGTRLSIL.

To note about this clone: It is unclear where the CDR3 begins or ends on the DNA, so no DNA is shown, and the CDR3 is as TCRdb lists it. The rearrangement uses TRBV11-2 and TRBJ1-4; the table calls TRBD1, which could not be checked here. Counting both end residues, the CDR3 totals 13 amino acids. The germline gives CDR1 SGHAT, CDR2 FQNNGV. The CDR3: CATSGQGFEKLFF.

V is TRBV7-9 and J is TRBJ2-1; D might be TRBD1 (6 bases). The CDR3 spans 16 residues. The V gene's germline CDR1 is SEHNR and CDR2 FQNEAQ (reference sequence). Trimming left V 4 bases short and J 6 bases short, with 19 bases between. CDR3 bases: TGTGCCAGCAGCTATCCGACAGGAAGTCGGTTCAATGAGCAGTTCTTC. Protein sequence: CASSYPTGSRFNEQFF. Filled out from reference TRBV7-9 and TRBJ2-1, the complete variable domain reads DTGVSQNPRHKITKRGQNVTFRCDPISEHNRLYWYRQTLGQGPEFLTYFQNEAQLEKSRLLSDRFSAERPKGSFSTLEIQRTEQGDSAMYLCASSYPTGSRFNEQFFGPGTRLTVL.

V gene TRBV30 combines with J gene TRBJ2-3; D ambiguous. This CDR3 comprises 11 residues. With 5 bases removed from V and 10 bases from J, the gap between germline ends came to 13 bases. Germline assignment: CDR1 GTSNPN and CDR2 SVGIG (reference sequence). CDR3 protein: CAWGDRVAQYF. Written as DNA, the CDR3 is TGTGCCTGGGGGGATCGGGTCGCGCAGTATTTT.

This chain connects TRBV6-6 to TRBJ2-5; D gene uncertain. The CDR3 is 12 residues long. The germline V gene has CDR1 MNHNY and CDR2 SVGAGI (reference sequence). V lost 2 bases, J lost 3 bases, and 4 bases lay in between. The CDR3 loop reads CASSYAEETQYF. The CDR3 coding sequence is TGTGCCAGCAGTTACGCAGAAGAGACCCAGTACTTC.